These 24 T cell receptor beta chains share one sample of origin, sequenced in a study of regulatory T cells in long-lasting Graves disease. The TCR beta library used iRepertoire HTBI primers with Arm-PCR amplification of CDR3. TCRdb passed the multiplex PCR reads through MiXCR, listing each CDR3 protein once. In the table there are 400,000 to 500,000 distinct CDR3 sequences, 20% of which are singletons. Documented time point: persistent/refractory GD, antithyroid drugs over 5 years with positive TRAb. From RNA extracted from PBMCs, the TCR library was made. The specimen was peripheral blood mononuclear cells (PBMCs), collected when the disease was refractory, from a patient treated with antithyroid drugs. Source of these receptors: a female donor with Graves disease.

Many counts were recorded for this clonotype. The CDR3 sequence: CAISGTNQPQHF. For the CDR3, the DNA is TGTGCCATCAGTGGAACTAATCAGCCCCAGCATTTT. The rearrangement joins TRBV10-3 to TRBJ1-5; D is unclear. Deletions cut 4 bases from V and 4 bases from J, with 5 bases between. This CDR3 has 12 amino acids. Per germline, CDR1 ENHRY and CDR2 SYGVKD.

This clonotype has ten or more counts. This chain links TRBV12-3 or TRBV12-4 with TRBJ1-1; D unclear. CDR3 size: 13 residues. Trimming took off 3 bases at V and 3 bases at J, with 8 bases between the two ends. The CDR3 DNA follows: TGTGCCAGCAGTTTCCGTCTTGACACTGAAGCTTTCTTT. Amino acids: CASSFRLDTEAFF.

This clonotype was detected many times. Here the CDR3 reads CAWEAGSNEQYF. CDR3 in DNA: TGTGCCTGGGAGGCCGGATCTAACGAGCAGTACTTC. This sequence joins TRBV30 and TRBJ2-7; D is unresolved. The CDR3 extends over 12 amino acids. V gave up 5 bases and J gave up 5 bases, with 13 bases separating them. The germline V gene encodes CDR1 GTSNPN and CDR2 SVGIG (reference sequence).

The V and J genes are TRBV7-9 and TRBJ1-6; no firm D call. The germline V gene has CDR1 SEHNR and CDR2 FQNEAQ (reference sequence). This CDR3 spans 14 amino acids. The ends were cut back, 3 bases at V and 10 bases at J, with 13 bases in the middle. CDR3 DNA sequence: TGTGCCAGCAGCTTGCCCAGCGCTATGTCACCCCTCCACTTT. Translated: CASSLPSAMSPLHF.

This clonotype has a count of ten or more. In DNA form, the CDR3 reads TGTGCCAGCACTAGCGGGAGAGGATCCAAAAACATTCAGTACTTC. It is translated as CASTSGRGSKNIQYF. The J gene is TRBJ2-4, the V gene TRBV6-2 or TRBV6-3; 10 bases map to TRBD2. CDR3 length: 15 amino acids. The V gene's germline CDR1 is MNHEY and CDR2 SVGEGT. Losses at the gene ends were 7 bases for V and 2 bases for J; bases not matched to a gene: 5.

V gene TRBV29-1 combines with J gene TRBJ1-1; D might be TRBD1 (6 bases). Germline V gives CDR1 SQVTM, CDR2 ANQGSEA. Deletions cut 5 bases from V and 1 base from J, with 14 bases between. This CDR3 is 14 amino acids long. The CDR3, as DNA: TGCAGCGTTTTCCGGGACACGACGAACACTGAAGCTTTCTTT. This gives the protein CSVFRDTTNTEAFF.

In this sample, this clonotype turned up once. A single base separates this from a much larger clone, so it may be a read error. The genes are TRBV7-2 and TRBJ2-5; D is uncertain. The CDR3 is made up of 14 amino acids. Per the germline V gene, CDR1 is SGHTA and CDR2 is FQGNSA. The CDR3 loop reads CASSFGPIQQTQCF. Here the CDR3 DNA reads TGTGCCAGCAGCTTCGGACCGATCCAACAGACCCAGTGCTTC. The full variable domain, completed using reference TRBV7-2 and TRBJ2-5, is GAGVSQSPSNKVTEKGKDVELRCDPISGHTALYWYRQSLGQGLEFLIYFQGNSAPDKSGLPSDRFSAERTGGSVSTLTIQRTQQEDSAVYLCASSFGPIQQTQCFGPGTRLLVL.

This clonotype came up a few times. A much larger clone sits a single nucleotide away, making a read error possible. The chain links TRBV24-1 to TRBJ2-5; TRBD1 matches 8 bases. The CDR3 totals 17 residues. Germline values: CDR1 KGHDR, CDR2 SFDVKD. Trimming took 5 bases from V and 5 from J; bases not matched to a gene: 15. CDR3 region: CATSVSRRTGKGETQYF. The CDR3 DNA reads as TGTGCCACCAGTGTTTCGAGGAGGACAGGGAAAGGGGAGACCCAGTACTTC.

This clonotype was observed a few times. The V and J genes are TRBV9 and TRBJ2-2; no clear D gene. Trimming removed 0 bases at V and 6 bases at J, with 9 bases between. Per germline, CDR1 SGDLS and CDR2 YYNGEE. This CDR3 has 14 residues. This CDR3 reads CASSVDRSPGELFF. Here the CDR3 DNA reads TGTGCCAGCAGCGTAGATCGGAGCCCCGGGGAGCTGTTTTTT.

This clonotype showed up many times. The CDR3 DNA is TGTGCCAGCAGCGTGTCTCCTGGGGCCAACGTCCTGACTTTC. It encodes CASSVSPGANVLTF. V usage is TRBV3-1 and J usage is TRBJ2-6, with D uncertain. This CDR3 comprises 14 residues. Trimming removed 5 bases from V and 2 bases from J, with 7 bases in between. Germline V lookup: CDR1 LGHDT, CDR2 YNNKEL (reference sequence).

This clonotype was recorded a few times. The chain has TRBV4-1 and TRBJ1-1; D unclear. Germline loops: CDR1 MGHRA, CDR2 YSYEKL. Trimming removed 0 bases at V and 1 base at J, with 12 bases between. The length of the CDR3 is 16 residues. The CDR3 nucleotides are TGCGCCAGCAGCCAAGATCCGTACGGGAAGAACACTGAAGCTTTCTTT. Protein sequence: CASSQDPYGKNTEAFF.

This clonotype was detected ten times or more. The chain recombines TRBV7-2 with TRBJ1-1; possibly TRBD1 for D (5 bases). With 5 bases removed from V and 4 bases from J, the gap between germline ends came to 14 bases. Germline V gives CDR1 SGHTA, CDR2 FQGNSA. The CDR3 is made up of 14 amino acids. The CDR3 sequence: CASSPGVGGTEAFF. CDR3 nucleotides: TGTGCCAGCAGCCCCGGAGTGGGGGGCACTGAAGCTTTCTTT.

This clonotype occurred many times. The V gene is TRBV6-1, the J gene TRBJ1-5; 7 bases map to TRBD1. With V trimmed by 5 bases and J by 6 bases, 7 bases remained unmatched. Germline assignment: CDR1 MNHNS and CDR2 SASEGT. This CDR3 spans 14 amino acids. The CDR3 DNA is TGTGCCAGCAGTAGGTCAGGGGGGGCTCAGCCCCAGCATTTT. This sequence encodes CASSRSGGAQPQHF.

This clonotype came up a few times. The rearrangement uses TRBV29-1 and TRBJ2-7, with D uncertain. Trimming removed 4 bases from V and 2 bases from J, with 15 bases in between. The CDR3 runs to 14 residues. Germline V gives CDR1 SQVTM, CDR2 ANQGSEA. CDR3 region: CSVVNPVGTYEQYF. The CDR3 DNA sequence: TGCAGCGTTGTGAACCCCGTGGGAACCTACGAGCAGTACTTC.

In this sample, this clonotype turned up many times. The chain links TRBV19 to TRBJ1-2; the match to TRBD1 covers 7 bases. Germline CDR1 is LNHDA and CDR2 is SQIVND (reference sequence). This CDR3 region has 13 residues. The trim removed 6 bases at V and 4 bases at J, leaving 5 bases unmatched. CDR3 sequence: CASRIRQGYGYTF. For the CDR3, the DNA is TGTGCCAGTAGGATAAGACAGGGCTATGGCTACACCTTC.

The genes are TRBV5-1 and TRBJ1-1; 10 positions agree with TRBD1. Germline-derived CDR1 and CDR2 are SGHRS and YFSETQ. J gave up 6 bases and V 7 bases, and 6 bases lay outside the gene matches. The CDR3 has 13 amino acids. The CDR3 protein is CASYTGQGAEAFF. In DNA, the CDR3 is TGCGCCAGCTATACCGGACAGGGGGCTGAAGCTTTCTTT.

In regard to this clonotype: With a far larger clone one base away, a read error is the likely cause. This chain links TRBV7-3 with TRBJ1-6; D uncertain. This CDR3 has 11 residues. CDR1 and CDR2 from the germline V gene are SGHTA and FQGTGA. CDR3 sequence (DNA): TGTGCCAGCAGCTTAGGTTCACCCCCCCACTTT. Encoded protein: CASSLGSPPHF.

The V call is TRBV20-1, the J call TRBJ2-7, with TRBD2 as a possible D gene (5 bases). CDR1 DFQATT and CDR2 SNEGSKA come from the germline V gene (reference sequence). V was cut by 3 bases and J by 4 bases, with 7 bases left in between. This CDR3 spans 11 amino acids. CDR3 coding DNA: TGCAGTGCTAGCGGGAAATACGAGCAGTACTTC. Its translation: CSASGKYEQYF.

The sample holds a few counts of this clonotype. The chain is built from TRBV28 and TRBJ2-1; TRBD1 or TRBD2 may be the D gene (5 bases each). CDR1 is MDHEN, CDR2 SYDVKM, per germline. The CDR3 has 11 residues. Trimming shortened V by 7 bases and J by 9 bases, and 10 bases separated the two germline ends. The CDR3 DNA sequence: TGTGCCAGCACCCTGGGGGTTGAGCAGTTCTTC. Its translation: CASTLGVEQFF. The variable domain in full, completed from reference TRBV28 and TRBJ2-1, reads DVKVTQSSRYLVKRTGEKVFLECVQDMDHENMFWYRQDPGLGLRLIYFSYDVKMKEKGDIPEGYSVSREKKERFSLILESASTNQTSMYLCASTLGVEQFFGPGTRLTVL.

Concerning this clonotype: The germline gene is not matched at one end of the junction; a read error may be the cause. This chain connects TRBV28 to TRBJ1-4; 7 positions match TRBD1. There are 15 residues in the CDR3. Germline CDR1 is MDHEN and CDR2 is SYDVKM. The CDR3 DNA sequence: TGTGCCAGCAGTTTGGCAGGGGGATCACAAGGGAAACTGCTTTTT. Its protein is CASSLAGGSQGKLLF.

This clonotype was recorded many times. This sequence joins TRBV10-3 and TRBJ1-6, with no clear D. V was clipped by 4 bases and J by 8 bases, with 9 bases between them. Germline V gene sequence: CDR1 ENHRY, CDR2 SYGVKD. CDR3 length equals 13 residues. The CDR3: CAISGVPDSPLHF. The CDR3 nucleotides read TGTGCCATCAGTGGTGTGCCGGATTCACCCCTCCACTTT.

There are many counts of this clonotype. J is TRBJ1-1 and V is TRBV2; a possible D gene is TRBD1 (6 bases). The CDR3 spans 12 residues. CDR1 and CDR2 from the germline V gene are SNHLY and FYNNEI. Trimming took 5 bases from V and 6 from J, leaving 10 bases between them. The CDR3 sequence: CASSWTDPEAFF. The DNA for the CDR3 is TGTGCCAGCAGTTGGACAGATCCTGAAGCTTTCTTT.

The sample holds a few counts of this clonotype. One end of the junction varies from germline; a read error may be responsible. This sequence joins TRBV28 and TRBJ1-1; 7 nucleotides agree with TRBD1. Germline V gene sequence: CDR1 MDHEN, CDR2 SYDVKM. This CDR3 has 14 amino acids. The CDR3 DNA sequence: TGCGCCAGCAGCCATCGACAGGGCGGCACTGAAGCTTTCTTT. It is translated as CASSHRQGGTEAFF.

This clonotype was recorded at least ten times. CDR3 bases: TGTGCCAGTGGGGGGCACAACCAAGAGACCCAGTACTTC. Residues: CASGGHNQETQYF. V and J are TRBV19 and TRBJ2-5, with D perhaps matching TRBD1 or TRBD2 (6 bases each). Germline CDR1 is LNHDA and CDR2 is SQIVND (reference sequence). The CDR3 contains 13 residues. The germline V and J ends were trimmed by 8 bases and 0 bases, with 10 bases remaining between them.